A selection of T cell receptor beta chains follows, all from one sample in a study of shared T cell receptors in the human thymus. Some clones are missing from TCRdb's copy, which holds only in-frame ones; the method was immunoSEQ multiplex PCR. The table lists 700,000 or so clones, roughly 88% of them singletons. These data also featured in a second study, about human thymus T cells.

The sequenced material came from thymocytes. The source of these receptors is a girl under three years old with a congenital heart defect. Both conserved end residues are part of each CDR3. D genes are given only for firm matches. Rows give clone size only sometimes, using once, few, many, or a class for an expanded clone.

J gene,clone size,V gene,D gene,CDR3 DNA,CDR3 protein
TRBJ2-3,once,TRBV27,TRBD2,TGTGCCAGCAGCCAAACTAGCGGGGGAGGCTCAGATACGCAGTATTTT,CASSQTSGGGSDTQYF
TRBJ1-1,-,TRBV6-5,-,TGTGCCAGCAGTCAGCCGGGACATTCGAACACTGAAGCTTTCTTT,CASSQPGHSNTEAFF
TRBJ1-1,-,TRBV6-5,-,TGTGCCAGCAGTTACAAAGTCCGGAGGTTGAACACTGAAGCTTTCTTT,CASSYKVRRLNTEAFF
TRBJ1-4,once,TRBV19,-,TGTGCCAGTAGCCGCCAGGGGAGAGTGGGTAAACTGTTTTTT,CASSRQGRVGKLFF
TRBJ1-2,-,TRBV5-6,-,TGTGCCAGCAGCTTGGCCGGACTCCATAACTATGGCTACACCTTC,CASSLAGLHNYGYTF
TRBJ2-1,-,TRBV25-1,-,TGTGCCAGCAGTGGCCTCGGTGAGCAGTTCTTC,CASSGLGEQFF
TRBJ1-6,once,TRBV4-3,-,TGCGCCAGCAGCCAAGCCCCGTACCCCAGCTCCTATAATTCACCCCTCCACTTT,CASSQAPYPSSYNSPLHF
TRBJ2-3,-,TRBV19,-,TGTGCCAGTAGTATTAGAACTAGAGGGAGAACAGATACGCAGTATTTT,CASSIRTRGRTDTQYF
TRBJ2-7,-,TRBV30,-,TGTGCCTGGAGGAAGAGGGGACTCAGCTCCTACGAGCAGTACTTC,CAWRKRGLSSYEQYF
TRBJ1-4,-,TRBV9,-,TGTGCCAGCAGCGTAGTCGGGGAGTATAATGAAAAACTGTTTTTT,CASSVVGEYNEKLFF
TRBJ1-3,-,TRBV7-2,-,TGTGCCAGCAGCTTTATTTCAGGGGCCCCTTACTCTGGAAACACCATATATTTT,CASSFISGAPYSGNTIYF
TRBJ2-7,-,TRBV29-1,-,TGCAGCGTTGAAGATCAACAGGGTGACCACTACGAGCAGTACTTC,CSVEDQQGDHYEQYF
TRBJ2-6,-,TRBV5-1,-,TGCGCCAGCAGCGCGAGAGGGGGAGTCGGGGCCAACGTCCTGACTTTC,CASSARGGVGANVLTF
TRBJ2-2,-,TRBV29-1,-,TGCAGCGTCGATAACTGCACCGGGGAGCTGTTTTTT,CSVDNCTGELFF
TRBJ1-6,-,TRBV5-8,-,TGTGCCAGCAGCCTACGACTTAATCGGCCCCCTGCAGCGAATTCACCCCTCCACTTT,CASSLRLNRPPAANSPLHF
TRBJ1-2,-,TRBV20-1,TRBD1,TGCAGTGCCCAAGGACAGGGGGGCTACACCTTC,CSAQGQGGYTF
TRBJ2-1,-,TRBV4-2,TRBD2,TGTGCCAGCAGCCAGGGTCCCGGGACTAGAAGCCCTGAGCAGTTCTTC,CASSQGPGTRSPEQFF
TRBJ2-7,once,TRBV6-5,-,TGTGCCAGCAGTTACTCGACAGACCTACTCTACGAGCAGTACTTC,CASSYSTDLLYEQYF
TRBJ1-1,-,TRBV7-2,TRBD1,TGTGCCAGCAGCTTCATAAGGACAGGACCTAACACTGAAGCTTTCTTT,CASSFIRTGPNTEAFF
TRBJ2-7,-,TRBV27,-,TGTGCCAGCAGTTTATCGAAGAGCTACGAGCAGTACTTC,CASSLSKSYEQYF
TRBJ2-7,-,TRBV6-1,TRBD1,TGTGCCAGCAGTTCCGGGACAGGGGGGTACGAGCAGTACTTC,CASSSGTGGYEQYF
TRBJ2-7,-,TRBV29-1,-,TGCAGCGTTGAAGAGGGACTCTCCTACGAGCAGTACTTC,CSVEEGLSYEQYF
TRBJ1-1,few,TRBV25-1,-,TGTGCCAGCAGTCCAAAGGGAGCTATGAACACTGAAGCTTTCTTT,CASSPKGAMNTEAFF
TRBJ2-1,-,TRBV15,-,TGTGCCACCAGCAGAGATGCCATCGGACAGACGATGGTTAATGAGCAGTTCTTC,CATSRDAIGQTMVNEQFF
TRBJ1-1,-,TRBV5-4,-,TGTGCCAGCAGCTTGGCCCTGGCCCGGGGGTTGGCCACTGAAGCTTTCTTT,CASSLALARGLATEAFF
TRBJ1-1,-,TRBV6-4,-,TGTGCCAGCAGGGGCCCTCCAGGGTCTGAAGCTTTCTTT,CASRGPPGSEAFF
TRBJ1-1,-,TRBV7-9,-,TGTGCCAGCAGCTTAGTAGGCAGGGTTGGCGAGAACACTGAAGCTTTCTTT,CASSLVGRVGENTEAFF
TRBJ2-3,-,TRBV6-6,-,TGTGCCGGCAGCCAGACTGGCTTTGAGCAGTATTTT,CAGSQTGFEQYF
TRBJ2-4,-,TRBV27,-,TGTGCCAGCAGTTTAATGGGGGCGAGAAACATTCAGTACTTC,CASSLMGARNIQYF
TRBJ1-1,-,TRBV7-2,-,TGTGCCAGCAGCTTAGCCCCTAACGACACGAACACTGAAGCTTTCTTT,CASSLAPNDTNTEAFF
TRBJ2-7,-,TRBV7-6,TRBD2,TGTGCCAGCAGCTCCAGTTCACTAGCGGGGCGCTACGAGCAGTACTTC,CASSSSSLAGRYEQYF
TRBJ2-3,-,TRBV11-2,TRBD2,TGTGCCAGCAGCTTAGTCGCGCTAGCGGAGTCGATCTACACAGATACGCAGTATTTT,CASSLVALAESIYTDTQYF
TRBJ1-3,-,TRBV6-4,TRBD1,TGTGCCAGCAGTGACCGCACCACAGGGGGCGATACGGAACGGAGGGATGGAAACACCATATATTTT,CASSDRTTGGDTERRDGNTIYF
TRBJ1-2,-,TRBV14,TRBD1,TGTGCCAGCAGCCAAGAGGAGGGACAGACACTGTATAACTATGGCTACACCTTC,CASSQEEGQTLYNYGYTF
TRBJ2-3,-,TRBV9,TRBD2,TGTGCCAGCAGCACCAGACTAGCGGACAGCACAGATACGCAGTATTTT,CASSTRLADSTDTQYF
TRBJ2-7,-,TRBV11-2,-,TGTGCCAGCAGCCAGACAGGAAAGTACGAGCAGTACTTC,CASSQTGKYEQYF
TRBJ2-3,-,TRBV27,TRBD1,TGTGCCAGCGGTTCCCTCGGACAGGATCTTAGCACAGATACGCAGTATTTT,CASGSLGQDLSTDTQYF
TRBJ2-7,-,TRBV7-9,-,TGTGCCAGCAGCTTAGATCGGGGGGCGGGTATTGACGAGCAGTACTTC,CASSLDRGAGIDEQYF
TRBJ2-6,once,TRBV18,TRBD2,TGTGCCAGCTCACCAAGCCAGGGACTAGCGGGGGACGGGGCCAACGTCCTGACTTTC,CASSPSQGLAGDGANVLTF
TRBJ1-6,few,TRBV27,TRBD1,TGTGCCAGCAGTCCTTCTTGGACAGGTCGCAATTCACCCCTCCACTTT,CASSPSWTGRNSPLHF
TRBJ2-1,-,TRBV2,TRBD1,TGTGCCAGCAGCCGACCCCGGACAGGGACATACAATGAGCAGTTCTTC,CASSRPRTGTYNEQFF
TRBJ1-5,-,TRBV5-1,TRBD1,TGCGCCAGCAGCTTACAGGGGGCTGGACACCAGCCCCAGCATTTT,CASSLQGAGHQPQHF
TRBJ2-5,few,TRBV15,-,TGTGCCACCCAGGACAAGGGGGAGGAGACCCAGTACTTC,CATQDKGEETQYF
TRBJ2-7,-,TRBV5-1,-,TGCGCCAGCAGCTTGCCCGACAGGGAGGCCTACGAGCAGTACTTC,CASSLPDREAYEQYF
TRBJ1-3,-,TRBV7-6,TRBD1,TGTGCCAGCAGCTTGGACAGGGAGGCTGGAAACACCATATATTTT,CASSLDREAGNTIYF
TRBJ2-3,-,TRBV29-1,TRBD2,TGCAGCGTTGGCGTGGGCGGGGGGGCCGTCTATACGCAGTATTTT,CSVGVGGGAVYTQYF
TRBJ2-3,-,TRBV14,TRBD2,TGTGCCAGCAGCCACCCGCGGGGGGCCATTCAAGATACGCAGTATTTT,CASSHPRGAIQDTQYF
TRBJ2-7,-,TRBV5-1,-,TGCGCCAGCAGCCCCGGAGTACGCGGTGCCCACGAGCAGTACTTC,CASSPGVRGAHEQYF
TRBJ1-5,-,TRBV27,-,TGTGCCAGCAGTTTTGCAGGCACAAGAGATCAGCCCCAGCATTTT,CASSFAGTRDQPQHF
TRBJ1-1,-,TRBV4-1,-,TGCGCCAGCAGCCAAGTGGCATGCGGGGGGAGCACTGAAGCTTTCTTT,CASSQVACGGSTEAFF
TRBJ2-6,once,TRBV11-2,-,TGTGCCAGCAGCTTACGGGTGGGTGGGGCCAACGTCCTGACTTTC,CASSLRVGGANVLTF
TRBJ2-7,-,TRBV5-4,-,TGTGCCAGCAGCTTGCCGGGGGCCTACGAGCAGTACTTC,CASSLPGAYEQYF
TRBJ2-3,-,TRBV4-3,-,TGCGCCAGCAGCCAACGAGGTGGTCATACGCAGTATTTT,CASSQRGGHTQYF